This T cell receptor (beta chain) was sequenced in a study of T cells in Graves' hyperthyroidism and ophthalmopathy. Study summary: Specimen type is peripheral blood, collected at initial diagnosis prior to any treatment.

Whole-study findings and limits: Ophthalmopathy, as predicted by the model, came a median about seven months after the prediction. Classification by a 13 V-J model distinguished ophthalmopathy from stable hyperthyroidism.

Amplified TCR beta CDR3 regions derived from RNA transcripts. First-round RT-PCR with HTBI primers amplified the TCR CDR3 region. TCRdb reprocessed the multiplex PCR reads via MiXCR and lists one record per CDR3 protein. The sample includes nearly 600,000 distinct CDR3 sequences, about 14% of them seen just once. A few counts support this clonotype. Its antigen is unidentified. The study collected blood at first hyperthyroidism diagnosis, before any ophthalmopathy symptoms arose. Unmatched junction bases numbered 8, after V lost 4 bases and J lost 2 bases. The CDR3 has 17 amino acids. CDR1 is MGHRA, CDR2 YSYEKL, per germline.

This chain connects TRBV4-1 to TRBJ1-5; 10 bases fit TRBD1. Sequenced sample: blood. This receptor was identified in a woman in her 30s with Graves' hyperthyroidism that later progressed to Graves' ophthalmopathy. The CDR3 DNA is TGCGCCAGCAGCCTAGTAACCGGGACAGGGGGCAATCAGCCCCAGCATTTT. It specifies CASSLVTGTGGNQPQHF.